This T cell receptor beta chain is from a study of T cells in Graves' hyperthyroidism and ophthalmopathy. Researchers amplified the TCR beta CDR3 regions from RNA transcripts. Using the HTBI primer set, a first-round RT-PCR was run on the TCR CDR3. TCRdb passed the multiplex PCR reads through MiXCR, listing each CDR3 protein once. The table shows 550,000 to 650,000 distinct CDR3 sequences, with approximately 15% occurring only once. This clonotype was observed many times. Trimming shortened V by 5 bases and J by 1 base, and 6 bases separated the two germline ends. From germline, CDR1 is DFQATT and CDR2 SNEGSKA (reference sequence). The CDR3 loop spans 11 amino acids.

The chain uses TRBV20-1 and TRBJ2-7; D is uncertain. The source is a woman in her thirties with Graves' hyperthyroidism that later progressed to Graves' ophthalmopathy. Sample: blood. The CDR3 DNA sequence: TGCAGTGCTCCGACTTCCTACGAGCAGTACTTC. Amino acids: CSAPTSYEQYF.